This T cell receptor beta chain was sequenced in a study of blood T cell repertoires in COVID-19. At the level of the study: COVID-19 samples collected from the United States, Italy and Spain covered acute and convalescent phases. Sample material is recorded as cDNA or gDNA derived from T cells, B-cell-depleted T cells, or PBMCs.

In the authors' workflow: It was from reference gene primer amplification that nucleated cell counts were estimated. TCRdb's copy holds only in-frame clones and misses some; the assay was immunoSEQ multiplex PCR. Clone size and V and J calls were adopted from that table, with D and trimming inferred from the DNA. This sample yields 90,000 to 120,000 clones, of which roughly 88% are seen a single time; 6.5% belongs to the top ten. The CDR3 consists of 13 residues. Between the trimmed V and J ends, which lost 7 bases and 2 bases, there was a span of 11 bases. The germline V gene has CDR1 SGHRS and CDR2 YFSETQ.

The rearrangement uses TRBV5-1 and TRBJ2-3, with D tentatively TRBD2 (6 bases). The source material was peripheral blood. The TCR sequence derives from a woman aged 55-69 years with acute or convalescent COVID-19. The CDR3 sequence: CASQDYHTDTQYF. CDR3 in DNA: TGCGCCAGCCAGGACTACCACACAGATACGCAGTATTTT. The whole variable domain, filled in from reference TRBV5-1 and TRBJ2-3, reads KAGVTQTPRYLIKTRGQQVTLSCSPISGHRSVSWYQQTPGQGLQFLFEYFSETQRNKGNFPGRFSGRQFSNSRSEMNVSTLELGDSALYLCASQDYHTDTQYFGPGTRLTVL.